The 14 T cell receptor beta chains listed next were all sequenced from one sample in a study of blood T cell repertoires in COVID-19. TCRdb's copy holds only in-frame clones and misses some; the assay was immunoSEQ multiplex PCR. The sample holds about 160,000 clones, about 88% seen once. Sequencing was done on a sample of peripheral blood. These receptors all stem from a woman of 80 years or more with acute or convalescent COVID-19.

The chain recombines TRBV7-9 with TRBJ2-3; TRBD1 matches at 9 bases. Germline-derived CDR1 and CDR2 are SEHNR and FQNEAQ (reference sequence). Germline trimming cut 5 bases from V and 3 bases from J; bases unmatched to any gene: 9. The CDR3 has 16 residues. The CDR3 DNA reads TGTGCCAGCAGCAACCGGGACAGGGCATTGACAGATACGCAGTATTTT. It encodes CASSNRDRALTDTQYF.

The chain couples TRBV2 to TRBJ2-1; 7 bases are a match to TRBD1. Per germline, CDR1 SNHLY and CDR2 FYNNEI. The CDR3 length is 16 residues. Trimming took 5 bases from V and 1 from J; bases not matched to a gene: 8. The CDR3: CASSRTGGKSYNEQFF. Here the CDR3 DNA reads TGTGCCAGCAGTCGGACAGGAGGAAAATCCTACAATGAGCAGTTCTTC.

The chain carries TRBV7-9 and TRBJ2-5; 11 bases are a match to TRBD1. Germline V lookup: CDR1 SEHNR, CDR2 FQNEAQ (reference sequence). The CDR3 is made up of 16 amino acids. The V segment lost 2 bases and the J segment 4 bases; nucleotides outside the gene matches: 6. For the CDR3, the DNA is TGTGCCAGCAGCTTACCTTCCGGGACAGGGGGAGAGACCCAGTACTTC. As protein: CASSLPSGTGGETQYF.

This chain connects TRBV27 to TRBJ2-2; no definite D call. V was trimmed by 1 base and J by 3 bases, leaving 12 bases between them. The CDR3 consists of 16 residues. Germline V lookup: CDR1 MNHEY, CDR2 SMNVEV (reference sequence). The CDR3, as DNA: TGTGCCAGCAGTTTATGGGCAGAACTTTACACCGGGGAGCTGTTTTTT. Its translation: CASSLWAELYTGELFF.

The J gene is TRBJ1-2, the V gene TRBV19; perhaps TRBD1 as D (6 bases). This CDR3 has 13 residues. With 6 bases removed from V and 4 bases from J, the gap between germline ends came to 12 bases. Germline CDR1 reads LNHDA; CDR2 reads SQIVND (reference sequence). CDR3 in amino acids: CASSPGHLYGYTF. The CDR3 DNA reads as TGTGCCAGTAGCCCGGGACACCTCTATGGCTACACCTTC.

V usage is TRBV19 and J usage is TRBJ2-7; 11 bases map to TRBD2. The CDR3 length is 15 residues. V dropped 2 bases and J dropped 5; count of bases not matched to a gene: 5. CDR1 LNHDA and CDR2 SQIVND come from the germline V gene (reference sequence). CDR3 nucleotide sequence: TGTGCCAGTAGTATAATCCTAGCGGGAGGAAACGAGCAGTACTTC. Amino acid sequence: CASSIILAGGNEQYF. The entire variable domain, with the rest obtained from reference TRBV19 and TRBJ2-7, is as follows: DGGITQSPKYLFRKEGQNVTLSCEQNLNHDAMYWYRQDPGQGLRLIYYSQIVNDFQKGDIAEGYSVSREKKESFPLTVTSAQKNPTAFYLCASSIILAGGNEQYFGPGTRLTVT.

V usage is TRBV30 and J usage is TRBJ1-3; D call uncertain. CDR3 length: 21 amino acids. The V gene lost 5 bases and the J gene lost 2 bases, with 34 bases spanning the gap. From germline, CDR1 is GTSNPN and CDR2 SVGIG (reference sequence). CDR3 region: CAWWKKVGRRAEREPGNTIYF. DNA of the CDR3: TGTGCCTGGTGGAAGAAAGTTGGACGCCGTGCTGAAAGGGAGCCTGGAAACACCATATATTTT.

This clone was seen a single time. The rearrangement uses TRBV18 and TRBJ2-5; perhaps TRBD2 as D (6 bases). The CDR3 spans 11 residues. Trimming took off 6 bases at V and 5 bases at J, with 7 bases between the two ends. Germline V gives CDR1 KGHSH, CDR2 LQKENI. CDR3 in DNA: TGTGCCAGCTCGGCGGGGGAGACCCAGTACTTC. Its translation: CASSAGETQYF.

The chain links TRBV9 to TRBJ1-4; D is perhaps TRBD1 (5 bases). The V gene lost 0 bases and the J gene lost 6 bases, with 12 bases spanning the gap. The CDR3 length is 15 residues. Germline CDR1 and CDR2: SGDLS and YYNGEE. The CDR3 loop is CASSVAWGEDEKLFF. The CDR3, as DNA: TGTGCCAGCAGCGTAGCTTGGGGGGAGGATGAAAAACTGTTTTTT.

The J gene is TRBJ2-7, the V gene TRBV6-4, with 8 bases matching TRBD2. The ends lost 4 bases at V and 6 bases at J; junction bases unmatched: 11. Germline CDR1 MRHNA, CDR2 SNTAGT. The length of the CDR3 is 15 residues. The CDR3 DNA is TGTGCCAGCAGTGCGAAGGCTAGCGGGCCCGGCGAGCAGTACTTC. It is translated as CASSAKASGPGEQYF.

This chain uses TRBV4-3 with TRBJ2-5, with D tentatively TRBD2 (5 bases). The CDR3 length is 15 residues. V was trimmed by 0 bases and J by 5 bases, leaving 13 bases between them. Germline values: CDR1 LGHNA, CDR2 YSLEER. In DNA form, the CDR3 reads TGCGCCAGCAGCCAAGACCCTCGGGGAGTGGAGACCCAGTACTTC. Translation gives CASSQDPRGVETQYF.

This clone was counted between two and nine times. This sequence joins TRBV10-2 and TRBJ2-1, with TRBD2 as a possible D gene (5 bases). CDR3 length equals 18 residues. Germline V gene data show CDR1 as WSHSY and CDR2 as SAAADI. Trimming shortened V by 0 bases and J by 0 bases, and 15 bases separated the two germline ends. The CDR3 here is CASSESKTTESSYNEQFF. The DNA of the CDR3 is TGCGCCAGCAGTGAGTCAAAGACTACCGAGAGCTCCTACAATGAGCAGTTCTTC.

The chain is built from TRBV2 and TRBJ2-5; TRBD1 aligns across 8 bases. Unmatched junction bases numbered 1, after V lost 1 base and J lost 0 bases. Germline CDR1 SNHLY, CDR2 FYNNEI. The CDR3 loop spans 15 amino acids. The CDR3 reads CASSEGTGNQETQYF. In DNA, the CDR3 is TGTGCCAGCAGTGAAGGGACAGGGAACCAAGAGACCCAGTACTTC.

The V gene is TRBV4-3, the J gene TRBJ2-3, with TRBD2 identical over 8 bases. Trimming cost V 1 base and J 3 bases; bases outside gene matches: 6. The length of the CDR3 is 16 residues. Looked up from germline, CDR1 is LGHNA and CDR2 is YSLEER. CDR3 sequence: CASSQGYSGATDTQYF. Here the CDR3 DNA reads TGCGCCAGCAGCCAAGGGTATAGCGGGGCTACAGATACGCAGTATTTT.